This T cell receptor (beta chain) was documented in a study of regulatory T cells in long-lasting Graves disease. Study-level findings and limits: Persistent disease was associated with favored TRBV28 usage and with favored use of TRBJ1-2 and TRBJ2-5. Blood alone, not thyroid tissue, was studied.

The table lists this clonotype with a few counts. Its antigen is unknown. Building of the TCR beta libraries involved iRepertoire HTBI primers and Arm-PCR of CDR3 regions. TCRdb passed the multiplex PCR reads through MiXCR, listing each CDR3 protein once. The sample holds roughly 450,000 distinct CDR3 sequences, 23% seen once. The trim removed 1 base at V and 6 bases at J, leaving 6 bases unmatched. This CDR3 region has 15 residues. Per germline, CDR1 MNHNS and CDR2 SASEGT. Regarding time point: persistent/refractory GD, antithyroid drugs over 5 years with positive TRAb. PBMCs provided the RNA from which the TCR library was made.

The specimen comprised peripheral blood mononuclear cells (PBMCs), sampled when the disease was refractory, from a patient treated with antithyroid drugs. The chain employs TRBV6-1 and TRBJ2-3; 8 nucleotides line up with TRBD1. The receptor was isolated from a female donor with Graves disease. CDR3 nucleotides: TGTGCCAGCAGTGAAGAGGCAGGGGGCTCCGATACGCAGTATTTT. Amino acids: CASSEEAGGSDTQYF.